This T cell receptor (beta chain) comes out of a study of blood T cell repertoires in COVID-19 (dated by TCRdb to 2018 to 2020). Describing the broader study: Samples from collaborators originated in the United States, Italy and Spain and spanned both the acute and convalescent phases of COVID-19. Samples came from the ongoing ImmuneRACE study (first 160 participants) plus 1,254 subjects from 6 global collaborators. A de-identified subject ID, COVID-19 status, age in years and sex were almost always included in the sample metadata. Where available, HLA class I and class II types were taken from metadata supplied by the sample provider and were not determined by assay-based typing. The material from the prospective study consisted of cDNA or gDNA derived from T cells, B-cell-depleted T cells, or PBMCs. The dataset comprised deeply sampled blood TCRbeta repertoires from subjects exposed to, actively infected with, or recovered from COVID-19. The repertoires were released in a freely available public database intended as a resource for research on the immune response to SARS-CoV-2.

CDR3 length: 15 amino acids, cysteine to phenylalanine. The entry retains the CDR3 DNA only, 45 bases that are in frame from base 1. The germline V gene specifies SGHDT as CDR1 and YYEEEE as CDR2. From V the trimming removes 1 base and from J it removes 3 bases, while the gene matches leave 4 bases of the junction unaccounted for. Summary of the overall study and its limitations: How much clinical and demographic metadata was included differed by source and by participant, and the metadata was provided uncurated.

As for this clone: This clone's antigen is unknown. Base qualities are not provided; no much larger clone lies one nucleotide away.

TCRbeta CDR3 regions were amplified from genomic DNA by means of the immunoSEQ Assay, a bias-controlled multiplex PCR. The source study handled its data this way. The number of nucleated cells in each sample was estimated by amplification of reference gene primers within the assay. Sequence reads were collapsed and filtered to measure the absolute abundance of every unique TCRbeta CDR3 rearrangement. For each sample, productive Simpson clonality was calculated as the square root of Simpson's diversity index over productive rearrangements. Held by TCRdb, this immuneACCESS table contains in-frame sequences only and omits some clones. Under half of the omission traces to an unresolved V gene where checked; the cause of the rest is unknown. V and J calls and clone size are those listed in that table; D and trimming were worked out from the DNA. The sample table contains 180,000 or so clones; only one count was recorded for 86% of them. The ten most abundant clones make up around 8.6% of the sample.

Participants in the prospective study were enrolled through a virtual design, were aged roughly 18 to 100 years, and lived in 24 United States geographic areas. To assign participants to cohorts, the prospective study relied on clinical history that participants themselves reported in a screening survey and a study questionnaire. Recovered participants in ImmuneRACE Cohort 3 were defined as having two consecutive negative NP/OP PCR tests, clearance from a healthcare professional, or resolution of symptoms. Each participant in the prospective study had whole blood, serum and a nasopharyngeal or oropharyngeal swab collected by mobile phlebotomists. Prospective study participants could optionally give additional blood draws and questionnaires over an approximately 2-month period. Prospective study blood samples were shipped either frozen or at room temperature before DNA extraction.

Here the chain combines TRBV5-6 and TRBJ2-7, and 10 junctional nucleotides match TRBD2. The TCR sequence derives from a woman aged 25 to 39 who had recovered from COVID-19. Sequenced sample: PBMCs or T cells enriched from blood (not recorded which). The nucleotides read TGTGCCAGCAGCTTGCGAAGGACTAGCGGCTACGAGCAGTACTTC. Translated, it reads CASSLRRTSGYEQYF.